The clone carrying this T cell receptor (beta chain) was seen at least ten times. Its cognate antigen is unknown. This specimen comes from a study of beta chain features in type 1 diabetes. Study-level results: TCRB CDR3 length was moderately but significantly reduced in all four CD4+ subsets of Type 1 diabetes patients.

V lost 2 bases and J 4 bases, leaving 11 bases between the germline ends. This CDR3 spans 14 amino acids. The V gene's germline CDR1 is SGHRS and CDR2 YFSETQ. Sequenced material consisted of expressed TCRB transcripts (all of the isolated RNA was reverse transcribed). Using immunoSEQ multiplex PCR, the repertoire was profiled, and TCRdb retains in-frame clones only, with some absent. The sample lists roughly 160,000 clones; under 9.5% were seen once. Over 95% purity was reached by all sorted populations. The material sequenced was central memory CD4+ T cells from blood. The chain employs TRBV5-1 and TRBJ2-3; D perhaps matches TRBD2 (5 bases). This TCR came from a young man with type 1 diabetes. CDR3 amino acids: CASSFPREADTQYF. The CDR3 bases are TGCGCCAGCAGCTTCCCCCGGGAAGCAGATACGCAGTATTTT.